This T cell receptor beta chain was identified in a study of blood T cell repertoires in COVID-19. Study-level background: From the United States, Italy and Spain came samples of acute and convalescent COVID-19. Nucleic acid was either cDNA or gDNA, and it came from T cells, B-cell-depleted T cells, or PBMCs.

TCRdb keeps only in-frame clones here, not all; method: immunoSEQ multiplex PCR. The sample lists 250,000 or so clones; around 90% were seen once. The sequence was obtained from a man aged 35-49 years who had been exposed to COVID-19. The sample consisted of PBMCs or T cells enriched from blood (not recorded which).

The CDR3 nucleotides are TGTGCCAGCAGCCGGGACAGGGGCGGTTTGGCTTTCTTT. Encoded protein: CASSRDRGGLAFF. The chain couples TRBV6-5 to TRBJ1-1, with 10 bases matching TRBD1. The junction had 9 bases not matched to a gene; V was cut back by 6 bases and J by 11 bases. CDR3 length: 13 amino acids. CDR1 is MNHEY, CDR2 SVGAGI, per germline.